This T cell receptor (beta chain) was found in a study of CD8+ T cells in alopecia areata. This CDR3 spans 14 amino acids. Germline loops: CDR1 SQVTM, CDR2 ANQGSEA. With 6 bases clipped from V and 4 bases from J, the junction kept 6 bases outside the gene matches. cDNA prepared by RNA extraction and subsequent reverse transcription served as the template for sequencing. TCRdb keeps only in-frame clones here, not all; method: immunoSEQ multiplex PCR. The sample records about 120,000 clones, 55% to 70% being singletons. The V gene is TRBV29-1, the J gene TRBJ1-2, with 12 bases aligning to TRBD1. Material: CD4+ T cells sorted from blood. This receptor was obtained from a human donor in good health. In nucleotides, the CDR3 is TGCAGCGTCCCCAGGGACAGGGGGCTCTATGGCTACACCTTC. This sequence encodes CSVPRDRGLYGYTF.